This T cell receptor (beta chain) comes out of a study of blood T cells in healthy people across ages. Findings and limits, study-wide: Changes in expanded clonotypes were possibly confounded, as the CMV status of donors was unknown. It was the long-lived donors that had more naive CD4+ cells and higher diversity than aged donors.

This clonotype was seen a few times. The antigen is undetermined. Germline CDR1 and CDR2: LGHDT and YNNKEL (reference sequence). Trimming took off 2 bases at V and 3 bases at J, with 22 bases between the two ends. The CDR3 spans 19 residues. Through a sample-barcoded 5' primer and a J-beta primer mix, a second PCR was run for roughly 6 to 11 cycles. Each sample provided no less than 3 million CDR3-containing paired-end reads. TCRdb called the 5' RACE reads again in MiXCR, with one record for every CDR3 protein. The sample records under 700,000 distinct CDR3 sequences, about 25% being singletons. This same sample was also part of a study on T cells of mothers and their children. As reported in that work: Material was donated by three healthy Caucasian mothers and their six children.

This receptor was obtained from a boy aged 5 to 17 in good health. This sequence joins TRBV3-1 and TRBJ1-4; D gene uncertain. Sequencing was performed on blood. The CDR3, as DNA: TGTGCCAGCAGCCAACCTTCTATTTTGGAGCAAGACTCTAATGAAAAACTGTTTTTT. As protein: CASSQPSILEQDSNEKLFF.